The 30 T cell receptor beta chains below were found in one sample sequenced in a study of cytomegalovirus exposure and HLA in healthy donors. The PCR was carried out with 60 Vbeta primers and 13 Jbeta primers. The assay was immunoSEQ multiplex PCR, and TCRdb's table has in-frame clones only and misses some. This sample has about 80,000 clones, with around 60% found just once. The material sequenced was PBMCs. These receptors originate from a male donor in good health and CMV-seropositive.

This chain joins TRBV7-9 and TRBJ2-7; 11 nucleotides align to TRBD2. CDR1 and CDR2 from the germline V gene are SEHNR and FQNEAQ (reference sequence). The CDR3 is 16 amino acids. The J segment lost 6 bases and the V segment lost 3 bases, leaving 10 bases of the junction unmatched. CDR3 protein: CASSFSISGGACEQYF. The CDR3 DNA is TGTGCCAGCAGCTTTTCCATTAGCGGGGGGGCCTGCGAGCAGTACTTC.

This clone came up once. The chain recombines TRBV11-3 with TRBJ2-3; weak D call: TRBD2 (5 bases). With 1 base removed from V and 4 bases from J, the gap between germline ends came to 12 bases. Germline assignment: CDR1 SGHNT and CDR2 YENEEA. This CDR3 comprises 15 residues. CDR3 coding DNA: TGTGCCAGCAGCTTAGGCGGGTTTTCAGCAGATACGCAGTATTTT. This encodes CASSLGGFSADTQYF.

The rearrangement links TRBV30 to TRBJ2-5, with 7 nucleotides matching TRBD2. Germline CDR1 and CDR2: GTSNPN and SVGIG (reference sequence). V gave up 4 bases and J gave up 2 bases; unmatched junction bases: 7. The CDR3 extends over 14 amino acids. CDR3 protein: CAWKVASGQETQYF. CDR3 DNA sequence: TGTGCCTGGAAGGTGGCTAGCGGACAAGAGACCCAGTACTTC.

This chain uses TRBV6-1 with TRBJ1-2; 8 bases match TRBD1. Germline CDR1 MNHNS, CDR2 SASEGT. The CDR3 spans 17 residues. Unmatched junction bases numbered 6, after V lost 0 bases and J lost 0 bases. The DNA for the CDR3 is TGTGCCAGCAGTGAAGCAGGACAGGGTTTTCCTAACTATGGCTACACCTTC. This gives the protein CASSEAGQGFPNYGYTF.

Here the CDR3 DNA reads TGTGCCAGCAGCCAACTAGCGGGGTACAATGAGCAGTTCTTC. Translating it yields CASSQLAGYNEQFF. The J gene is TRBJ2-1, the V gene TRBV7-2, with 10 nucleotides matching TRBD2. The ends lost 5 bases at V and 4 bases at J; junction bases unmatched: 2. CDR3 length: 14 residues. Germline V gives CDR1 SGHTA, CDR2 FQGNSA.

The rearrangement joins TRBV21-1 to TRBJ2-7; TRBD2, the D gene given by the table, was not confirmed from the DNA. TRBV21-1 is listed as a pseudogene. This CDR3 region has 16 residues. CDR3 sequence (DNA): TGTGCCAGCAGTATCGGGGGGACTAGCGTTCTTTACGAGCAGTACTTC. It codes for CASSIGGTSVLYEQYF.

This chain connects TRBV19 to TRBJ2-7, with TRBD1 matching 7 bases. CDR1 and CDR2 from the germline V gene are LNHDA and SQIVND (reference sequence). This CDR3 is built from 17 residues. V lost 1 base and J lost 4; bases outside the gene matches: 13. This CDR3 reads CASSIGDRVLQRYEQYF. Written as DNA, the CDR3 is TGTGCCAGTAGTATAGGCGACAGGGTTCTCCAGCGGTACGAGCAGTACTTC.

This clone was seen only once. The chain is built from TRBV4-2 and TRBJ2-2; 10 bases map to TRBD1. Germline V gives CDR1 LGHNA, CDR2 YNFKEQ. Trimming at V came to 2 bases and at J to 4 bases, leaving 7 bases not matched to a gene. The CDR3 sequence is 17 residues long. CDR3: CASSQNRDRGITGELFF. In DNA, the CDR3 is TGTGCCAGCAGCCAAAACCGGGACAGGGGTATCACCGGGGAGCTGTTTTTT.

This clone was picked up one time. The rearrangement links TRBV28 to TRBJ2-3; 7 bases are a match to TRBD1. After removal of 5 bases from V and 2 bases from J, the junction contained 10 bases not matched to a gene. The CDR3 sequence is 16 residues long. Germline V CDR1 and CDR2: MDHEN, SYDVKM. This CDR3 reads CASSLQQGYATDTQYF. For the CDR3, the DNA is TGTGCCAGCAGTCTCCAACAGGGGTATGCCACAGATACGCAGTATTTT.

Regarding this clone: One end of the junction does not line up with germline, which may come from a read error. V gene TRBV9 combines with J gene TRBJ2-5, with TRBD2 matching over 9 bases. Germline V gives CDR1 SGDLS, CDR2 YYNGEE. The CDR3 is 13 residues long. CDR3 loop: CASSGGPQETQYF. CDR3 DNA: TGTGCCAGTAGCGGGGGCCCCCAAGAGACCCAGTACTTC.

This clone was detected only a few times. The chain links TRBV27 to TRBJ2-7; TRBD1 agrees at 7 bases. Germline V gene lookup returns CDR1 MNHEY and CDR2 SMNVEV (reference sequence). This CDR3 region has 14 residues. Trimming at V came to 0 bases and at J to 3 bases, leaving 2 bases not matched to a gene. Here the CDR3 reads CASSLSGGSYEQYF. DNA for the CDR3: TGTGCCAGCAGTTTATCAGGGGGCAGCTACGAGCAGTACTTC.

The chain couples TRBV28 to TRBJ2-7, with D perhaps matching TRBD1 (6 bases). V gave up 6 bases and J gave up 0 bases, with 15 bases separating them. The CDR3 contains 15 residues. From germline, CDR1 is MDHEN and CDR2 SYDVKM. The CDR3: CASSPWGTYSYEQYF. Here the CDR3 DNA reads TGTGCCAGCAGCCCCTGGGGGACATACTCCTACGAGCAGTACTTC.

This chain links TRBV5-6 with TRBJ1-1; 7 bases fit TRBD1. Germline CDR1 reads SGHDT; CDR2 reads YYEEEE. With V trimmed by 4 bases and J by 1 base, 4 bases remained unmatched. The CDR3 loop spans 14 amino acids. Here the CDR3 DNA reads TGTGCCAGCAGCAAAGGGACAGCGAACACTGAAGCTTTCTTT. This encodes CASSKGTANTEAFF.

The chain combines TRBV19 with TRBJ2-7; 9 positions match TRBD1. The V segment lost 3 bases and the J segment 4 bases; nucleotides outside the gene matches: 4. Germline V lookup: CDR1 LNHDA, CDR2 SQIVND (reference sequence). This CDR3 has 14 amino acids. The CDR3 loop reads CASSIETGGYEQYF. CDR3 nucleotides: TGTGCCAGTAGTATCGAGACAGGGGGATACGAGCAGTACTTC.

V gene TRBV7-9 combines with J gene TRBJ1-2; D unresolved. CDR1 is SEHNR and CDR2 is FQNEAQ in the germline V gene (reference sequence). The CDR3 has 14 residues. V gave up 2 bases and J gave up 5 bases, with 12 bases separating them. This chain's CDR3 is CASSLPDSAYGYTF. The CDR3 DNA reads as TGTGCCAGCAGCTTACCGGACTCGGCTTATGGCTACACCTTC.

The chain joins TRBV4-3 to TRBJ2-3; TRBD2 aligns across 10 bases. This CDR3 spans 18 amino acids. V was pared by 0 bases and J by 2 bases, with 8 bases of the junction left unmatched. CDR1 and CDR2 (germline): LGHNA, YSLEER. The CDR3 protein is CASSQDPPAGGFTDTQYF. In nucleotides, the CDR3 is TGCGCCAGCAGCCAAGACCCCCCAGCGGGAGGGTTCACAGATACGCAGTATTTT.

The V and J genes are TRBV6-4 and TRBJ2-5; maybe TRBD2 (6 bases). Germline CDR1 MRHNA, CDR2 SNTAGT. The CDR3 totals 16 residues. Trimming shortened V by 0 bases and J by 5 bases, and 16 bases separated the two germline ends. DNA for the CDR3: TGTGCCAGCAGTGACTCGATGGGGACTGTGGGGGAGACCCAGTACTTC. This sequence encodes CASSDSMGTVGETQYF.

Turning to this clone: The junction departs from the called germline gene at one end, perhaps through a read error. The chain joins TRBV7-7 to TRBJ1-5; 7 bases align to TRBD1. The germline V gene encodes CDR1 SSHAT and CDR2 FNYEAQ (reference sequence). The CDR3 totals 18 residues. The DNA of the CDR3 is TGTGCTAGCAGCCTGCGCCTAAAACAGGGGCGGGGCAATCAGCCCCAGCATTTT. Translation: CASSLRLKQGRGNQPQHF.

In its sample, this clone was seen a few times. J is TRBJ2-3 and V is TRBV7-9, with TRBD2 identical over 9 bases. With 7 bases clipped from V and 9 bases from J, the junction kept 11 bases outside the gene matches. This CDR3 contains 14 residues. CDR1 SEHNR and CDR2 FQNEAQ come from the germline V gene (reference sequence). CDR3 amino acids: CASNPLAGKGTQYF. The CDR3 DNA sequence: TGTGCCAGCAACCCGCTAGCGGGGAAGGGAACGCAGTATTTT.

The chain joins TRBV29-1 to TRBJ2-2; D is possibly TRBD1 (6 bases). The CDR3 covers 14 residues. From germline, CDR1 is SQVTM and CDR2 ANQGSEA. Trimming stripped 8 bases from V and 0 bases from J, with 13 bases between. In nucleotides, the CDR3 is TGCAGCACCCGACAGGATACGAACACCGGGGAGCTGTTTTTT. This encodes CSTRQDTNTGELFF.

The CDR3: CASSGGSYEQYF. CDR3 in DNA: TGTGCCAGTAGCGGAGGATCCTACGAGCAGTACTTC. This chain uses TRBV19 with TRBJ2-7, with D maybe TRBD2 (5 bases). CDR1 is LNHDA, CDR2 SQIVND, per germline (reference sequence). There are 12 residues in the CDR3. V dropped 6 bases and J dropped 1 base, with 7 bases sitting between them.

This chain links TRBV5-1 with TRBJ2-7; 10 positions match TRBD2. J was trimmed by 4 bases and V by 3 bases; bases with no gene match: 7. CDR3 length equals 15 residues. Germline values: CDR1 SGHRS, CDR2 YFSETQ. DNA for the CDR3: TGCGCCAGCAGCTCGGAGGCTAGCGGGAGTTACGAGCAGTACTTC. It yields the protein CASSSEASGSYEQYF.

V is TRBV6-6 and J is TRBJ1-5; 7 nucleotides agree with TRBD1. J was trimmed by 5 bases and V by 2 bases; bases with no gene match: 3. The CDR3 runs 14 residues. CDR1 and CDR2 from the germline V gene are MNHNY and SVGAGI (reference sequence). The CDR3 region is CASSYRGRDQPQHF. CDR3 nucleotide sequence: TGTGCCAGCAGTTACAGGGGGCGTGATCAGCCCCAGCATTTT.

The chain has TRBV28 and TRBJ1-1; tentatively, D is TRBD1 (5 bases). The CDR3 covers 16 residues. CDR1 is MDHEN and CDR2 is SYDVKM in the germline V gene. V lost 4 bases to trimming and J lost 5 bases, with 20 bases between them. CDR3 in amino acids: CASSSPRGRVNTEAFF. CDR3 in DNA: TGTGCCAGCAGTTCCCCGCGAGGCAGGGTTAATACTGAAGCTTTCTTT.

The chain is built from TRBV7-2 and TRBJ2-5; 10 positions match TRBD1. The CDR3 runs to 14 residues. J lost 5 bases, V lost 5 bases, and 5 bases had no gene match. Germline V gene sequence: CDR1 SGHTA, CDR2 FQGNSA. CDR3 in amino acids: CASSADRGRETQYF. The CDR3 DNA follows: TGTGCCAGCAGCGCGGACAGGGGGAGGGAGACCCAGTACTTC.

The gene calls are TRBV6-5 and TRBJ2-7; D possibly corresponds to TRBD1 (5 bases). CDR3 length: 15 amino acids. V lost 0 bases, J lost 3 bases, and 12 bases lay in between. Per the germline V gene, CDR1 is MNHEY and CDR2 is SVGAGI. CDR3 in amino acids: CASSYSTVKRYEQYF. The CDR3 bases are TGTGCCAGCAGTTACTCGACAGTAAAGCGCTACGAGCAGTACTTC.

This clone was recorded a few times. The J gene is TRBJ2-7, the V gene TRBV30; the D gene is possibly TRBD1 (5 bases). Per the germline V gene, CDR1 is GTSNPN and CDR2 is SVGIG (reference sequence). This CDR3 is built from 13 residues. Trimming took off 1 base at V and 3 bases at J, with 10 bases between the two ends. The CDR3 sequence: CAWSAPGNYEQYF. In nucleotides, the CDR3 is TGTGCCTGGAGTGCCCCAGGGAACTACGAGCAGTACTTC.

Worth noting for this clone: Other nucleotide sequences in the sample specify the same CDR3. The chain couples TRBV5-4 to TRBJ1-1; unclear D gene. The V end lost 2 bases, the J end lost 1 base, and 6 bases lay between the germline ends. This CDR3 region has 13 residues. Germline loops: CDR1 SGHNT, CDR2 YYREEE (reference sequence). In nucleotides, the CDR3 is TGTGCCAGCAGCTTAGCGGGGAACACTGAAGCTTTCTTT. Amino acids: CASSLAGNTEAFF.

This clone was counted a single time. The V call is TRBV7-3, the J call TRBJ2-1; 7 bases match TRBD2. V lost 1 base to trimming and J lost 2 bases; unmatched junction nucleotides: 11. Germline CDR1 reads SGHTA; CDR2 reads FQGTGA. CDR3 length: 18 residues. CDR3 region: CASSLKGWGGRTYNEQFF. The CDR3 DNA reads TGTGCCAGCAGCTTAAAGGGGTGGGGCGGGAGAACCTACAATGAGCAGTTCTTC.

This rearrangement joins TRBV5-6 to TRBJ1-2; D remains unclear. The V gene's germline CDR1 is SGHDT and CDR2 YYEEEE. V gave up 5 bases and J gave up 3 bases, with 8 bases separating them. The CDR3 loop spans 12 amino acids. CDR3 in amino acids: CASRDTYYGYTF. In DNA, the CDR3 is TGTGCCAGCAGAGACACATACTATGGCTACACCTTC.